These 26 T cell receptor beta chains were all obtained from the same sample, sequenced in a study of shared clonotypes between healthy human individuals. Method: immunoSEQ multiplex PCR; TCRdb's copy keeps in-frame clones and lacks some. In the table there are fewer than 1.8 million clones, approximately 98.5% of which are singletons. Specimen: naive CD4+ T cells sorted from blood. The subset is: CD45RA+ positively selected. The receptor set was obtained from a man aged 25-45 years in good health.

The chain links TRBV4-3 to TRBJ2-3; D might be TRBD1 (5 bases). The length of the CDR3 is 16 residues. The V end lost 3 bases, the J end lost 4 bases, and 17 bases lay between the germline ends. Germline lookup yields CDR1 LGHNA and CDR2 YSLEER. This CDR3 reads CASSHPLGQSPDTQYF. DNA of the CDR3: TGCGCCAGCAGCCATCCCCTGGGGCAGTCCCCAGATACGCAGTATTTT.

In this sample, this clone turned up once. The CDR3 protein is CASSLGLGGDRGPYEQYF. In DNA, the CDR3 is TGTGCCAGCAGCTTAGGGCTCGGGGGGGACAGGGGACCCTACGAGCAGTACTTC. The V and J genes are TRBV7-9 and TRBJ2-7; 10 nucleotides line up with TRBD1. The CDR3 has 18 amino acids. Losses at the gene ends were 1 base for V and 2 bases for J; bases not matched to a gene: 11. In germline, CDR1 is SEHNR, CDR2 FQNEAQ (reference sequence).

This clone occurred once. Within the sample, other DNA sequences also encode this same CDR3. V and J are TRBV10-3 and TRBJ1-5; D might be TRBD1 (5 bases). This CDR3 is built from 14 residues. Germline V lookup: CDR1 ENHRY, CDR2 SYGVKD. Trimming removed 0 bases from V and 5 bases from J, with 8 bases in between. DNA of the CDR3: TGTGCCATCAGTGAGTCGGGAGGGGATCAGCCCCAGCATTTT. This encodes CAISESGGDQPQHF.

The CDR3 is CASSLWTGHGDTQYF. For the CDR3, the DNA is TGTGCCAGCAGCTTATGGACAGGGCACGGTGATACGCAGTATTTT. The chain employs TRBV7-9 and TRBJ2-3; TRBD1 matches 8 bases. The CDR3 spans 15 residues. V gave up 2 bases and J gave up 6 bases; unmatched junction bases: 7. In germline, CDR1 is SEHNR, CDR2 FQNEAQ (reference sequence).

This chain connects TRBV7-8 to TRBJ2-3, with D possibly called TRBD1 or TRBD2 (5 bases each). Trimming pared 5 bases from V and 8 bases from J, leaving 23 bases between. This CDR3 is built from 16 residues. In germline, CDR1 is SGHVS, CDR2 FQNEAQ. The CDR3 DNA is TGTGCCAGCAGCCGAACCCGGGACCCAGGATATGGTACGCAGTATTTT. Translation: CASSRTRDPGYGTQYF. The whole variable domain, remainder taken from reference TRBV7-8 and TRBJ2-3, is GAGVSQSPRYKVAKRGQDVALRCDPISGHVSLFWYQQALGQGPEFLTYFQNEAQLDKSGLPSDRFFAERPEGSVSTLKIQRTQQEDSAVYLCASSRTRDPGYGTQYFGPGTRLTVL.

Comments on this clone: Additional DNA sequences in this sample encode the identical CDR3. The J gene is TRBJ2-1, the V gene TRBV11-2; 10 bases are shared with TRBD2. The trim removed 2 bases at V and 6 bases at J, leaving 4 bases unmatched. CDR3 length: 15 amino acids. The V gene's germline CDR1 is SGHAT and CDR2 FQNNGV. The CDR3 protein is CASSLSSGRANEQFF. The CDR3 nucleotides are TGTGCCAGCAGCTTATCTAGCGGGAGAGCCAATGAGCAGTTCTTC.

The V and J genes are TRBV11-3 and TRBJ2-1; TRBD2 is a possible D gene (7 bases). Between the trimmed V and J ends, which lost 1 base and 7 bases, there was a span of 17 bases. In germline, CDR1 is SGHNT, CDR2 YENEEA. The CDR3 is 16 amino acids. CDR3 nucleotide sequence: TGTGCCAGCAGCTTAGGGACTAGTGGAACAGGGAATGAGCAGTTCTTC. Translation gives CASSLGTSGTGNEQFF. Complete variable domain (other parts from reference TRBV11-3 and TRBJ2-1): EAGVVQSPRYKIIEKKQPVAFWCNPISGHNTLYWYLQNLGQGPELLIRYENEEAVDDSQLPKDRFSAERLKGVDSTLKIQPAELGDSAVYLCASSLGTSGTGNEQFFGPGTRLTVL.

The rearrangement uses TRBV27 and TRBJ2-2, with D perhaps given as TRBD1 or TRBD2 (6 bases each). CDR3 length: 15 residues. CDR1 MNHEY and CDR2 SMNVEV come from the germline V gene (reference sequence). Trimming cost V 7 bases and J 4 bases, with 16 bases left between them. The CDR3 bases are TGTGCCAGCAAGTCGGGTCGGGGGCCCACCGGGGAGCTGTTTTTT. The encoded protein is CASKSGRGPTGELFF.

The gene calls are TRBV19 and TRBJ1-4; D possibly corresponds to TRBD1 (6 bases). The V gene lost 7 bases and the J gene lost 5 bases, with 17 bases spanning the gap. The germline gives CDR1 LNHDA, CDR2 SQIVND (reference sequence). The CDR3 consists of 15 residues. The CDR3 is CASTSRQVLNEKLFF. In DNA form, the CDR3 reads TGTGCCAGTACCTCCCGACAGGTCCTAAATGAAAAACTGTTTTTT.

The V call is TRBV6-5, the J call TRBJ2-7; 11 bases are a match to TRBD2. V shed 0 bases and J 4 bases; nucleotides not matched to a gene: 2. CDR1 is MNHEY, CDR2 SVGAGI, per germline. The CDR3 extends over 15 amino acids. The CDR3 region has the DNA TGTGCCAGCAGTTACTCGTCTAGCGGGAGGTACGAGCAGTACTTC. Amino acid sequence: CASSYSSSGRYEQYF.

The chain carries TRBV14 and TRBJ2-5, with D perhaps assigned TRBD1 or TRBD2 (6 bases each). The V gene lost 4 bases and the J gene lost 4 bases, with 16 bases spanning the gap. The CDR3 loop spans 15 amino acids. Germline V gene data show CDR1 as SGHDN and CDR2 as FVKESK. CDR3: CASSPGGSFLETQYF. As DNA, the CDR3 is TGTGCCAGCAGCCCCGGGGGCAGCTTTCTAGAGACCCAGTACTTC.

This chain links TRBV18 with TRBJ2-7; TRBD1 aligns across 7 bases. The germline V gene has CDR1 KGHSH and CDR2 LQKENI. The CDR3 is made up of 18 amino acids. The V segment lost 0 bases and the J segment 3 bases; nucleotides outside the gene matches: 14. CDR3 in amino acids: CASSPPRTGQNYRYEQYF. In DNA, the CDR3 is TGTGCCAGCTCACCACCGAGGACAGGCCAAAATTACCGCTACGAGCAGTACTTC.

This chain uses TRBV29-1 with TRBJ1-3, with 8 bases matching TRBD1. CDR3 length equals 14 residues. Germline CDR1 reads SQVTM; CDR2 reads ANQGSEA. V dropped 7 bases and J dropped 2; count of bases not matched to a gene: 7. The CDR3 coding sequence is TGCAGCGCTTACTCGACAGGGGCTGGAAACACCATATATTTT. It specifies CSAYSTGAGNTIYF.

DNA for the CDR3: TGCGCCAGCAGTACGAATCCCCCGAACACCGGGGAGCTGTTTTTT. Its translation is CASSTNPPNTGELFF. This chain joins TRBV10-1 and TRBJ2-2; unclear D gene. V was trimmed by 5 bases and J by 0 bases, leaving 10 bases between them. The CDR3 runs to 15 residues. CDR1 is WNHNN and CDR2 is SYGVQD in the germline V gene (reference sequence).

The chain carries TRBV7-9 and TRBJ2-3; a possible D gene is TRBD1 (5 bases). V was pared by 5 bases and J by 3 bases, with 18 bases between. The CDR3 is made up of 16 amino acids. CDR1 is SEHNR, CDR2 FQNEAQ, per germline (reference sequence). CDR3 in DNA: TGTGCCAGCAGCCCCGGACACTCCCCAAGGACAGATACGCAGTATTTT. It encodes CASSPGHSPRTDTQYF.

The chain joins TRBV28 to TRBJ2-7; the match to TRBD2 covers 11 bases. V dropped 2 bases and J dropped 2; count of bases not matched to a gene: 5. Germline CDR1 and CDR2: MDHEN and SYDVKM. This CDR3 has 16 residues. The CDR3 sequence is CASSLTGTSGTYEQYF. The CDR3 coding sequence is TGTGCCAGCAGTTTAACCGGGACTAGCGGAACCTACGAGCAGTACTTC.

The chain is built from TRBV7-2 and TRBJ2-4; TRBD1 or TRBD2 may be the D gene (5 bases each). CDR1 and CDR2 from the germline V gene are SGHTA and FQGNSA. V lost 0 bases and J 5 bases, leaving 11 bases between the germline ends. The CDR3 length is 15 residues. CDR3 loop: CASSLAWGIENIQYF. CDR3 nucleotides: TGTGCCAGCAGCTTAGCGTGGGGGATCGAAAACATTCAGTACTTC.

The chain has TRBV18 and TRBJ2-3; 8 bases map to TRBD1. The V gene's germline CDR1 is KGHSH and CDR2 LQKENI. Trimming cost V 4 bases and J 1 base; bases outside gene matches: 4. The CDR3 runs to 15 residues. The CDR3, as DNA: TGTGCCAGCTCACTAAGACAGGGGCGCACAGATACGCAGTATTTT. This gives the protein CASSLRQGRTDTQYF.

The rearrangement uses TRBV28 and TRBJ2-5; 8 bases are shared with TRBD2. The CDR3 consists of 15 residues. Germline loops: CDR1 MDHEN, CDR2 SYDVKM. V lost 2 bases to trimming and J lost 5 bases; unmatched junction nucleotides: 7. This CDR3 reads CASSLAAGVEETQYF. The CDR3 DNA sequence: TGTGCCAGCAGTTTAGCAGCGGGAGTGGAGGAGACCCAGTACTTC. The full variable domain, its missing parts supplied by reference TRBV28 and TRBJ2-5, is DVKVTQSSRYLVKRTGEKVFLECVQDMDHENMFWYRQDPGLGLRLIYFSYDVKMKEKGDIPEGYSVSREKKERFSLILESASTNQTSMYLCASSLAAGVEETQYFGPGTRLLVL.

The V gene is TRBV10-3, the J gene TRBJ2-7; possible D gene TRBD1, 6 bases. The germline gives CDR1 ENHRY, CDR2 SYGVKD. CDR3 length: 15 residues. The V and J ends lost 6 bases and 0 bases respectively, with 15 bases between them. The CDR3 is CAIRGVRDTSYEQYF. As DNA, the CDR3 is TGTGCCATCAGGGGGGTCCGGGACACCTCCTACGAGCAGTACTTC.

The genes are TRBV6-5 and TRBJ1-1; D call uncertain. The CDR3 sequence is 13 residues long. CDR1 MNHEY and CDR2 SVGAGI come from the germline V gene. V was trimmed by 1 base and J by 1 base, leaving 4 bases between them. The CDR3 DNA reads as TGTGCCAGCAGTTACTGGGAGAACACTGAAGCTTTCTTT. Its translation: CASSYWENTEAFF.

V gene TRBV7-8 combines with J gene TRBJ2-7, with TRBD2 matching over 8 bases. V was clipped by 8 bases and J by 3 bases; unmatched bases: 15. Germline values: CDR1 SGHVS, CDR2 FQNEAQ. This CDR3 is 16 amino acids long. CDR3 coding DNA: TGTGCCAGCTCTCCCAGATCGGGAGGGGGGGACTACGAGCAGTACTTC. Translated, it gives CASSPRSGGGDYEQYF.

This rearrangement joins TRBV9 to TRBJ2-1; 12 positions agree with TRBD2. The CDR3 contains 17 residues. Germline CDR1 SGDLS, CDR2 YYNGEE. The V segment lost 2 bases and the J segment 1 base; nucleotides outside the gene matches: 4. The CDR3 loop is CASSVFTSGRSYNEQFF. The CDR3, as DNA: TGTGCCAGCAGCGTTTTTACTAGCGGGAGGTCCTACAATGAGCAGTTCTTC.

The rearrangement joins TRBV7-8 to TRBJ2-5, with D perhaps TRBD1 or TRBD2 (6 bases each). V was trimmed by 1 base and J by 2 bases, leaving 17 bases between them. Looked up from germline, CDR1 is SGHVS and CDR2 is FQNEAQ. The length of the CDR3 is 17 residues. Here the CDR3 reads CASSLGPGQGRQETQYF. The CDR3 nucleotides are TGTGCCAGCAGCTTAGGGCCAGGTCAGGGGAGGCAAGAGACCCAGTACTTC. Based on the CDR3 plus reference TRBV7-8 and TRBJ2-5, the full variable domain is GAGVSQSPRYKVAKRGQDVALRCDPISGHVSLFWYQQALGQGPEFLTYFQNEAQLDKSGLPSDRFFAERPEGSVSTLKIQRTQQEDSAVYLCASSLGPGQGRQETQYFGPGTRLLVL.

The rearrangement links TRBV5-6 to TRBJ2-3; D ambiguous. Per germline, CDR1 SGHDT and CDR2 YYEEEE. V was clipped by 0 bases and J by 0 bases, with 8 bases between them. This CDR3 has 15 amino acids. The CDR3 here is CASSLALGSTDTQYF. The CDR3 coding sequence is TGTGCCAGCAGCTTGGCCTTGGGGAGCACAGATACGCAGTATTTT.

For the CDR3, the DNA is TGTGCCAGCAGTTTATGGCTGGGTGGCACGAGCTCCTACGAGCAGTACTTC. It translates to CASSLWLGGTSSYEQYF. V and J are TRBV27 and TRBJ2-7; D remains unclear. Between the trimmed V and J ends, which lost 1 base and 0 bases, there was a span of 16 bases. The germline CDR1 and CDR2 sequences are MNHEY and SMNVEV (reference sequence). The CDR3 loop spans 17 amino acids.